Below, 10 T cell receptor beta chains from the same sample are listed, as sequenced in a study of blood T cell repertoires in COVID-19. Clones were sequenced by immunoSEQ multiplex PCR, and TCRdb holds only the in-frame ones, with some missing. There are 150,000 to 200,000 clones in the sample; roughly nine tenths occur only once, and 4% lies in the top ten. Material for sequencing was peripheral blood. The receptors were sampled from a woman between 65 and 79 years old with acute or convalescent COVID-19.

The chain employs TRBV29-1 and TRBJ2-7, with TRBD1 matching 8 bases. V lost 5 bases and J lost 8; bases outside the gene matches: 5. The V gene's germline CDR1 is SQVTM and CDR2 ANQGSEA. This CDR3 region has 11 residues. The CDR3 DNA follows: TGCAGCGTTCCAGGGGGCCACAAGCAGTACTTC. Its translation: CSVPGGHKQYF.

The CDR3: CASSTIGYNEQFF. In nucleotides, the CDR3 is TGTGCCAGTAGTACGATCGGTTACAATGAGCAGTTCTTC. The V and J genes are TRBV19 and TRBJ2-1; D not resolved. The V end lost 4 bases, the J end lost 4 bases, and 8 bases lay between the germline ends. CDR1 and CDR2 from the germline V gene are LNHDA and SQIVND (reference sequence). The CDR3 covers 13 residues. Using reference TRBV19 and TRBJ2-1 for the parts outside the CDR3, the full variable domain is DGGITQSPKYLFRKEGQNVTLSCEQNLNHDAMYWYRQDPGQGLRLIYYSQIVNDFQKGDIAEGYSVSREKKESFPLTVTSAQKNPTAFYLCASSTIGYNEQFFGPGTRLTVL.

This chain uses TRBV5-1 with TRBJ1-1, with unresolved D. Germline V CDR1 and CDR2: SGHRS, YFSETQ. CDR3 size: 16 residues. V lost 1 base and J lost 0, with 13 bases in between. The CDR3 loop is CASSLSAARLNTEAFF. In DNA, the CDR3 is TGCGCCAGCAGCTTGTCGGCGGCAAGGTTGAACACTGAAGCTTTCTTT.

This clone was counted a few times. The CDR3 here is CAWSVGGGHNSGNTIYF. DNA for the CDR3: TGTGCCTGGAGTGTCGGAGGCGGGCACAACTCTGGAAACACCATATATTTT. The rearrangement links TRBV30 to TRBJ1-3; D remains ambiguous. The CDR3 loop spans 17 amino acids. Germline V lookup: CDR1 GTSNPN, CDR2 SVGIG (reference sequence). V dropped 0 bases and J dropped 0 bases, with 15 bases sitting between them. Drawing the rest from reference TRBV30 and TRBJ1-3, the complete variable domain is SQTIHQWPATLVQPVGSPLSLECTVEGTSNPNLYWYRQAAGRGLQLLFYSVGIGQISSEVPQNLSASRPQDRQFILSSKKLLLSDSGFYLCAWSVGGGHNSGNTIYFGEGSWLTVV.

The V and J genes are TRBV6-5 and TRBJ1-3, with D possibly TRBD1 on 5 matching bases. CDR3 size: 14 residues. Between the trimmed V and J ends, which lost 7 bases and 4 bases, there was a span of 14 bases. CDR1 and CDR2 (germline): MNHEY, SVGAGI. CDR3 loop: CASKWDGLGNTIYF. CDR3 DNA sequence: TGTGCCAGCAAATGGGACGGACTAGGAAACACCATATATTTT.

This chain links TRBV30 with TRBJ2-3; TRBD1 matches at 7 bases. The V segment lost 5 bases and the J segment 4 bases; nucleotides outside the gene matches: 9. The CDR3 has 14 amino acids. Germline CDR1 and CDR2: GTSNPN and SVGIG (reference sequence). Here the CDR3 DNA reads TGTGCCTGGGACAGGGAGCCCAGGTCAGATACGCAGTATTTT. It yields the protein CAWDREPRSDTQYF.

The chain links TRBV7-2 to TRBJ2-2, with TRBD2 matching over 9 bases. The trim removed 5 bases at V and 6 bases at J, leaving 7 bases unmatched. CDR1 and CDR2 from the germline V gene are SGHTA and FQGNSA. This CDR3 spans 15 amino acids. In nucleotides, the CDR3 is TGTGCCAGCAGCCCAAGGACTAGCGTCGCCGGGGAGCTGTTTTTT. Translated: CASSPRTSVAGELFF.

The rearrangement joins TRBV18 to TRBJ1-5; D gene unclear. From germline, CDR1 is KGHSH and CDR2 LQKENI. The CDR3 is 13 amino acids. V lost 2 bases to trimming and J lost 7 bases, with 9 bases between them. The CDR3 is CASSPGRGQPQHF. CDR3 DNA: TGTGCCAGCTCACCAGGGCGCGGGCAGCCCCAGCATTTT.

V and J are TRBV6-6 and TRBJ2-7, with 10 nucleotides matching TRBD2. The CDR3 totals 14 residues. V lost 6 bases to trimming and J lost 3 bases; unmatched junction nucleotides: 5. In germline, CDR1 is MNHNY, CDR2 SVGAGI (reference sequence). The CDR3 DNA is TGTGCCAGCAGCCGGACTAGCGGAGTCTACGAGCAGTACTTC. Its protein is CASSRTSGVYEQYF.

The genes are TRBV7-6 and TRBJ1-4; TRBD1 agrees at 8 bases. The CDR3 consists of 15 residues. Trimming at V came to 1 base and at J to 8 bases, leaving 6 bases not matched to a gene. Germline CDR1 and CDR2: SGHVS and FNYEAQ. The CDR3: CASSLGGTGGEKLFF. The CDR3 bases are TGTGCCAGCAGCTTAGGTGGGACAGGCGGGGAAAAACTGTTTTTT.